The 30 T cell receptor beta chains below were found in one sample sequenced in a study of breast tumors, draining lymph nodes, adjacent tissues. Breast cancer patients provided tissue from their axillary draining lymph nodes. In TCRdb, the multiplex PCR reads were re-called with MiXCR into one record per CDR3 protein. The table shows 85,000 to 130,000 distinct CDR3 sequences, with approximately 21% occurring only once. The material sequenced was axillary lymph node tissue. Receptors were obtained from a female donor with breast cancer. Some clones in this sample may be carry-over from other donors' samples.

This clonotype was recorded at least ten times. The V and J genes are TRBV9 and TRBJ2-7, with D perhaps TRBD2 (7 bases). Germline V gene lookup returns CDR1 SGDLS and CDR2 YYNGEE. V dropped 4 bases and J dropped 4 bases, with 18 bases sitting between them. This CDR3 region has 15 residues. As DNA, the CDR3 is TGTGCCAGCAGCCCGAGGGGGGGGGCGAGGTACGAGCAGTACTTC. Translating gives CASSPRGGARYEQYF.

Ten or more counts support this clonotype. This chain joins TRBV5-5 and TRBJ1-2, with D unresolved. V lost 2 bases and J 5 bases, leaving 13 bases between the germline ends. CDR1 and CDR2 (germline): SGHKS, YYEKEE (reference sequence). This CDR3 has 14 residues. CDR3 bases: TGTGCCAGCAGCTTTTTAACAGTTGCTTATGGCTACACCTTC. This translates into CASSFLTVAYGYTF.

Many counts were recorded for this clonotype. The chain couples TRBV27 to TRBJ2-2; D tentatively reads TRBD1 or TRBD2 (6 bases each). The germline V and J ends were trimmed by 3 bases and 6 bases, with 8 bases remaining between them. Germline V gives CDR1 MNHEY, CDR2 SMNVEV (reference sequence). The CDR3 contains 13 residues. CDR3 region: CASSLEGAGELFF. CDR3 in DNA: TGTGCCAGCAGTTTGGAGGGGGCCGGGGAGCTGTTTTTT.

To note about this clonotype: Relative to the germline gene, one junction end is altered; a read error may explain this. This chain joins TRBV28 and TRBJ1-2; D may be TRBD1 (5 bases). CDR1 MDHEN and CDR2 SYDVKM come from the germline V gene. The CDR3 is 15 amino acids. CDR3 sequence: CASSLLTAINYGYAF. The CDR3 DNA follows: TGTGCCAGCAGTTTACTGACAGCGATCAACTATGGCTACGCCTTC.

This clonotype was recorded at least ten times. This chain connects TRBV28 to TRBJ1-6; 7 bases are shared with TRBD1. J was trimmed by 10 bases and V by 10 bases; bases with no gene match: 7. Germline V gene lookup returns CDR1 MDHEN and CDR2 SYDVKM. The CDR3 runs 12 residues. The CDR3 region has the DNA TGTGCCACCGGACAGGCAGCCTCACCCCTCCACTTT. This sequence encodes CATGQAASPLHF.

This clonotype was seen repeatedly, ten times or more. This chain links TRBV5-6 with TRBJ2-7; unclear D gene. The CDR3 is 15 amino acids. V gave up 2 bases and J gave up 3 bases, with 15 bases separating them. Germline CDR1 and CDR2: SGHDT and YYEEEE. CDR3 protein: CASSFRPRPDYEQYF. CDR3 DNA: TGTGCCAGCAGCTTCCGCCCCAGACCGGACTACGAGCAGTACTTC. The full variable domain, completed using reference TRBV5-6 and TRBJ2-7, is DAGVTQSPTHLIKTRGQQVTLRCSPKSGHDTVSWYQQALGQGPQFIFQYYEEEERQRGNFPDRFSGHQFPNYSSELNVNALLLGDSALYLCASSFRPRPDYEQYFGPGTRLTVT.

In this sample, this clonotype turned up many times. The chain employs TRBV5-1 and TRBJ1-2, with TRBD1 matching over 8 bases. This CDR3 region has 16 residues. Germline CDR1 SGHRS, CDR2 YFSETQ. The ends lost 0 bases at V and 7 bases at J; junction bases unmatched: 11. The CDR3 loop is CASSLGGQGWGSGYTF. The CDR3, as DNA: TGCGCCAGCAGCTTGGGCGGACAGGGTTGGGGTTCTGGCTACACCTTC.

This clonotype was counted at least ten times. The rearrangement uses TRBV10-2 and TRBJ2-1; perhaps TRBD2 as D (6 bases). The CDR3 is made up of 14 amino acids. Germline V gives CDR1 WSHSY, CDR2 SAAADI. Trimming pared 8 bases from V and 0 bases from J, leaving 11 bases between. CDR3 loop: CASGGYGSYNEQFF. DNA for the CDR3: TGCGCCAGCGGGGGGTACGGCTCCTACAATGAGCAGTTCTTC.

Ten or more counts support this clonotype. This chain joins TRBV2 and TRBJ2-1; 9 bases match TRBD1. CDR3 length: 18 residues. Germline V CDR1 and CDR2: SNHLY, FYNNEI. With 6 bases clipped from V and 7 bases from J, the junction kept 19 bases outside the gene matches. CDR3 sequence: CASSQRTPGTGRWNEQFF. DNA of the CDR3: TGTGCCAGCAGCCAAAGGACCCCCGGGACAGGGAGGTGGAATGAGCAGTTCTTC.

This clonotype was counted many times. The V gene is TRBV4-1, the J gene TRBJ2-7; D gene uncertain. The V gene's germline CDR1 is MGHRA and CDR2 YSYEKL. The CDR3 has 14 amino acids. Trimming took off 4 bases at V and 2 bases at J, with 12 bases between the two ends. The CDR3 DNA is TGCGCCAGCAGCCGAGCTGAGGCACCCTACGAGCAGTACTTC. The encoded protein is CASSRAEAPYEQYF.

This clonotype was recorded at least ten times. V gene TRBV15 combines with J gene TRBJ1-4; 7 bases fit TRBD1. V gave up 5 bases and J gave up 4 bases; unmatched junction bases: 7. The CDR3 covers 15 residues. CDR1 and CDR2 from the germline V gene are LNHNV and YYDKDF (reference sequence). This CDR3 reads CATSLTGQLNEKLFF. The CDR3 DNA reads as TGTGCCACCAGCCTCACGGGACAGCTTAATGAAAAACTGTTTTTT.

This clonotype was counted ten times or more. This chain connects TRBV7-2 to TRBJ2-7; 7 positions agree with TRBD1. The germline V gene encodes CDR1 SGHTA and CDR2 FQGNSA. The CDR3 loop spans 17 amino acids. J gave up 3 bases and V 1 base, and 12 bases lay outside the gene matches. The DNA of the CDR3 is TGTGCCAGCAGCTTAGTAGCATATCAGGGGGTGAACTACGAGCAGTACTTC. Protein: CASSLVAYQGVNYEQYF.

This clonotype was observed many times. J is TRBJ2-7 and V is TRBV5-1, with D perhaps matching TRBD1 (5 bases). With 0 bases removed from V and 1 base from J, the gap between germline ends came to 8 bases. Germline lookup yields CDR1 SGHRS and CDR2 YFSETQ. The CDR3 covers 14 residues. The CDR3 DNA follows: TGCGCCAGCAGCTTGGCCCCAGGGTCCTACGAGCAGTACTTC. It encodes CASSLAPGSYEQYF.

This clonotype showed up many times. This chain connects TRBV6-4 to TRBJ2-5, with D unresolved. The CDR3 covers 13 residues. Germline lookup yields CDR1 MRHNA and CDR2 SNTAGT. V lost 4 bases to trimming and J lost 5 bases, with 11 bases between them. DNA of the CDR3: TGTGCCAGCAGTGTTTGGCCCGGGGAGACCCAGTACTTC. This sequence encodes CASSVWPGETQYF.

This clonotype has ten or more counts. The V gene is TRBV7-9, the J gene TRBJ2-5; the match to TRBD2 covers 9 bases. In germline, CDR1 is SEHNR, CDR2 FQNEAQ (reference sequence). Trimming cost V 5 bases and J 4 bases; bases outside gene matches: 8. This CDR3 comprises 15 residues. CDR3 nucleotides: TGTGCCAGCAGCCCTCGGACTAGCGAACGAGAGACCCAGTACTTC. Its protein is CASSPRTSERETQYF.

The chain carries TRBV6-5 and TRBJ1-1; D is unclear. V shed 6 bases and J shed 2 bases, with 10 bases lying between them. The germline V gene has CDR1 MNHEY and CDR2 SVGAGI. The CDR3 loop spans 13 amino acids. Here the CDR3 reads CASSFVGNTEAFF. CDR3 nucleotides: TGTGCCAGCAGCTTTGTTGGAAACACTGAAGCTTTCTTT.

This clonotype was seen a single time. With a much larger clone just one base away, this may be a read error. It is likely a read error, because the conserved phenylalanine at the end of the CDR3 is missing. The V gene is TRBV16, the J gene TRBJ1-3; D not resolved. The V gene lost 0 bases and the J gene lost 2 bases, with 8 bases spanning the gap. CDR1 is KGHSY and CDR2 is FQNENV in the germline V gene. This CDR3 has 15 amino acids. The CDR3 sequence is CASSQSVTTGNTIYL. CDR3 bases: TGTGCCAGCAGCCAATCGGTCACAACTGGAAACACCATATATCTT.

V and J are TRBV30 and TRBJ2-3, with TRBD1 matching 8 bases. This CDR3 is built from 14 residues. V lost 3 bases, J lost 7 bases, and 9 bases stayed unmatched. Germline CDR1 and CDR2: GTSNPN and SVGIG (reference sequence). CDR3 amino acids: CAWSTGGIVHTQYF. The CDR3 DNA reads as TGTGCCTGGAGCACAGGGGGAATAGTGCATACGCAGTATTTT.

There are many counts of this clonotype. This chain uses TRBV2 with TRBJ1-5; D is unclear. CDR1 and CDR2 from the germline V gene are SNHLY and FYNNEI. V was cut by 3 bases and J by 0 bases, with 3 bases left in between. The CDR3 runs to 13 residues. CDR3 nucleotides: TGTGCCAGCAGTGACTCTAGCAATCAGCCCCAGCATTTT. This encodes CASSDSSNQPQHF.

Points on this clonotype: A much larger clonotype is one base distant, so this may be a read error. The chain links TRBV12-5 to TRBJ1-5; D might be TRBD1 (5 bases). The CDR3 is made up of 12 amino acids. V gave up 6 bases and J gave up 6 bases, with 9 bases separating them. Germline V gene lookup returns CDR1 LGHNT and CDR2 FRNRAP. The DNA for the CDR3 is TGTGCTAGTGGCGCGGGGGTTCAGCCCCAGCATTTT. Amino acids: CASGAGVQPQHF.

Remarks on this clonotype: A read error may be the cause here, since a much bigger clone is one base away. The chain uses TRBV3-1 and TRBJ1-2; the D is unclear. This CDR3 has 13 residues. CDR1 and CDR2 (germline): LGHDT, YNNKEL (reference sequence). CDR3 DNA: TGTGCCTGCAGCCGAAGACTTAACTATGGCTACACCTTC. It translates to CACSRRLNYGYTF.

The chain has TRBV19 and TRBJ2-2; D unclear. This CDR3 comprises 15 residues. V was clipped by 5 bases and J by 0 bases, with 10 bases between them. CDR1 LNHDA and CDR2 SQIVND come from the germline V gene (reference sequence). CDR3 sequence: CASSWEYSNTGELFF. DNA for the CDR3: TGTGCCAGTAGTTGGGAATATTCGAACACCGGGGAGCTGTTTTTT.

In this sample, this clonotype turned up many times. V is TRBV5-1 and J is TRBJ2-7; 10 bases are shared with TRBD1. V was pared by 0 bases and J by 6 bases, with 9 bases of the junction left unmatched. The CDR3 sequence is 16 residues long. Germline-derived CDR1 and CDR2 are SGHRS and YFSETQ. CDR3 sequence: CASSLAVWDRGSEQYF. Here the CDR3 DNA reads TGCGCCAGCAGCTTGGCCGTCTGGGACAGGGGTTCCGAGCAGTACTTC. The whole variable domain, remainder taken from reference TRBV5-1 and TRBJ2-7, is KAGVTQTPRYLIKTRGQQVTLSCSPISGHRSVSWYQQTPGQGLQFLFEYFSETQRNKGNFPGRFSGRQFSNSRSEMNVSTLELGDSALYLCASSLAVWDRGSEQYFGPGTRLTVT.

This clonotype was detected ten times or more. This chain joins TRBV20-1 and TRBJ1-5, with D possibly matching TRBD1 (5 bases). The germline V and J ends were trimmed by 7 bases and 2 bases, with 12 bases remaining between them. Per the germline V gene, CDR1 is DFQATT and CDR2 is SNEGSKA (reference sequence). There are 13 residues in the CDR3. The CDR3 DNA is TGCAGTGGTAGGGGTGGCCGCAATCAGCCCCAGCATTTT. It specifies CSGRGGRNQPQHF.

The chain carries TRBV4-2 and TRBJ1-1, with TRBD1 as a possible D gene (5 bases). In germline, CDR1 is LGHNA, CDR2 YNFKEQ. The CDR3 extends over 13 amino acids. Trimming shortened V by 0 bases and J by 8 bases, and 10 bases separated the two germline ends. CDR3 sequence (DNA): TGTGCCAGCAGCCAAGACAGGGCAAAAGAAGCTTTCTTT. It encodes CASSQDRAKEAFF.

As concerns this clonotype: A much bigger clone sits one base away, suggesting this may be a read error. V usage is TRBV9 and J usage is TRBJ2-2; 8 positions match TRBD2. Unmatched junction bases numbered 10, after V lost 2 bases and J lost 1 base. This CDR3 has 18 residues. Germline-derived CDR1 and CDR2 are SGDLS and YYNGEE. The CDR3 region is CASSVGVSAGGNTGELFF. CDR3 sequence (DNA): TGTGCCAGCAGCGTTGGGGTCTCGGCGGGGGGGAACACCGGGGAGCTGTTTTTT.

This clonotype came up many times. The chain links TRBV7-3 to TRBJ2-3; perhaps D is TRBD1 or TRBD2 (6 bases each). The CDR3 has 19 residues. Germline V CDR1 and CDR2: SGHTA, FQGTGA. The V and J ends lost 3 bases and 0 bases respectively, with 22 bases between them. Written as DNA, the CDR3 is TGTGCCAGCAGCTTGAAGGGGGGTCCCGCAGGCCGTAGCACAGATACGCAGTATTTT. It codes for CASSLKGGPAGRSTDTQYF.

At least ten counts were recorded for this clonotype. J is TRBJ2-7 and V is TRBV11-1; D unresolved. V was shortened by 1 base and J by 6 bases, with 10 bases between the two germline ends. The CDR3 spans 13 residues. Germline V gene sequence: CDR1 SGHAT, CDR2 FQDESV (reference sequence). CDR3: CASSLGDSGEQYF. For the CDR3, the DNA is TGTGCCAGCAGCTTAGGAGACTCCGGCGAGCAGTACTTC.

DNA for the CDR3: TGTGCCAGCTCACCACCTTCCGGGACCCTCGAGCAGTACTTC. This gives the protein CASSPPSGTLEQYF. The chain has TRBV18 and TRBJ2-7; D is possibly TRBD1 or TRBD2 (5 bases each). CDR3 length: 14 residues. Looked up from germline, CDR1 is KGHSH and CDR2 is LQKENI. The V gene lost 0 bases and the J gene lost 6 bases, with 12 bases spanning the gap.

This clonotype has ten or more counts. The chain employs TRBV7-9 and TRBJ2-7, with 8 bases lining up with TRBD1. V gave up 5 bases and J gave up 5 bases; unmatched junction bases: 8. This CDR3 region has 14 residues. Germline lookup yields CDR1 SEHNR and CDR2 FQNEAQ (reference sequence). CDR3 region: CASSLDRDVDEQYF. CDR3 DNA sequence: TGTGCCAGCAGCCTGGACAGGGATGTCGACGAGCAGTACTTC.